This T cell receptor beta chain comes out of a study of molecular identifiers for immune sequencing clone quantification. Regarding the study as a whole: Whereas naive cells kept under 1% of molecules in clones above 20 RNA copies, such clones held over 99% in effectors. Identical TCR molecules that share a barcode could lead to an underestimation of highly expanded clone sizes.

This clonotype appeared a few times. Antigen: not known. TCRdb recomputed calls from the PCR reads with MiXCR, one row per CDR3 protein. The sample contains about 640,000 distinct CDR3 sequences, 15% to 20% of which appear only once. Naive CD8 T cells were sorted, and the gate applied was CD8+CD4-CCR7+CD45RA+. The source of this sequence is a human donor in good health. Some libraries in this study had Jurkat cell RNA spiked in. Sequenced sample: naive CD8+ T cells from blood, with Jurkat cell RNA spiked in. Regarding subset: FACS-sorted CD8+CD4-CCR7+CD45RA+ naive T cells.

CDR3 protein: CASSYSSQTSGSGETQYF. As DNA, the CDR3 is TGTGCCAGCAGTTATTCCTCTCAGACTAGCGGGAGTGGGGAGACCCAGTACTTC. The chain recombines TRBV6-5 with TRBJ2-5; TRBD2 aligns across 12 bases. Germline CDR1 reads MNHEY; CDR2 reads SVGAGI. V lost 3 bases to trimming and J lost 5 bases; unmatched junction nucleotides: 13. The CDR3 extends over 18 amino acids.